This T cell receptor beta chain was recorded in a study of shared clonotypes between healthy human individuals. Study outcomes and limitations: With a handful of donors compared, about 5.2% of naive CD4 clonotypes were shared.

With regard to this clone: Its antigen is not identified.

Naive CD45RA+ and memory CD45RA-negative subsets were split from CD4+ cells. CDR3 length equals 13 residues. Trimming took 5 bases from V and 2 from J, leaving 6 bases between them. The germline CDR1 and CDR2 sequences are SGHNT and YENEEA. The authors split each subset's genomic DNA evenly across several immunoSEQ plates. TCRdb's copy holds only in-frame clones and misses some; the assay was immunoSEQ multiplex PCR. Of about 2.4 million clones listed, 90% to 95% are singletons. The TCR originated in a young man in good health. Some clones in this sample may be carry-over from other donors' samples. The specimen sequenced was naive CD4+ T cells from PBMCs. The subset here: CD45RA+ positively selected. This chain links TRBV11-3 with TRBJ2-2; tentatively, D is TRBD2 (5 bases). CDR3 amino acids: CASSRTNTGELFF. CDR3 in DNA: TGTGCCAGCAGCAGGACTAACACCGGGGAGCTGTTTTTT.